This T cell receptor beta chain was sequenced for a study of T-cell reconstitution after alpha-beta-depleted transplantation in children. This clonotype has just one count. The library targeted TCRbeta and was prepared with unique molecular identifiers. A single record per CDR3 protein comes from TCRdb applying MiXCR to the PCR reads. The sample contains about 120,000 distinct CDR3 sequences, under 30% of which appear only once. The trim removed 0 bases at V and 2 bases at J, leaving 7 bases unmatched. CDR1 is SGHRS and CDR2 is YFSETQ in the germline V gene. CDR3 size: 17 residues. V usage is TRBV5-1 and J usage is TRBJ2-2; 7 bases map to TRBD2. The specimen was PBMCs, mostly from graft donor cells, collected 180 days after TCRalphabeta/CD19-depleted stem cell transplant. This TCR was sampled from a male patient between 2 and 10 years old who had a stem cell transplant for chronic granulomatous disease, so the T cells may come from the graft donor. The DNA for the CDR3 is TGCGCCAGCAGCTTGGCCGCGGGCGGGAGTAACACCGGGGAGCTGTTTTTT. It specifies CASSLAAGGSNTGELFF.